Sample share makes the clone carrying this T cell receptor (beta chain) medium-sized. Its specificity is unknown. This sample was taken from a study of TIL therapy for anti-PD-1-resistant metastatic lung cancer. Study findings and constraints: Patients were highly selected, enriched for treatment-naive, never-smoker and oncogene-addicted cases.

V was pared by 0 bases and J by 11 bases, with 11 bases between. Germline CDR1 reads MGHRA; CDR2 reads YSYEKL. CDR3 length: 13 amino acids. This was the immunoSEQ v3 assay. Sequencing depth was around 1.9 million read pairs for survey level, roughly 4.5-6 million for deep. Libraries were prepared by immunoSEQ multiplex PCR; TCRdb keeps only in-frame clonotypes and omits some of them. The data show roughly 9,800 clones, 55% to 65% seen once. The time point here: pre-treatment sample, taken before nivolumab and TIL therapy. Pleural nodules or supraclavicular lymph nodes made up most of the excised metastases sampled. Tumor harvest preceded PD-1/PD-L1 blockade, followed by nivolumab treatment. Adults with stage 4 NSCLC were enrolled in a phase I trial.

The source is a person aged 30 to 80 with non-small cell lung cancer. The chain recombines TRBV4-1 with TRBJ1-5; TRBD1 is a possible D gene (6 bases). The specimen was tumor tissue, collected at baseline. The CDR3 DNA follows: TGCGCCAGCAGCCAAGAGGGAGGGGGGGCCCAGCATTTT. Its protein product is CASSQEGGGAQHF.